This TCR beta chain was identified in a study of spatial heterogeneity in lung cancer. Overall study results and limits: Intratumoral expanded alpha and beta TCR counts were found to track tumor mutation counts.

Time point described: sample taken at primary tumor resection. To note about this clonotype: No antigen is known for it. Within a library made for alpha chains, this beta chain is off target, and its count is uninformative.

Unique molecular identifiers, one per molecule, were present on every TCR cDNA molecule. In TCRdb, the 5' RACE reads were re-called with MiXCR into one record per CDR3 protein. The sample holds more than 2,000 distinct CDR3 sequences; 35% to 40% are singletons and the top ten take roughly 24%. The TCR originated in a male donor with early-stage non-small cell lung cancer. Sequencing used lung tumor tissue, obtained at surgery.

This chain's CDR3 is CASSSDREGEQFF. The CDR3 DNA follows: TGCGCCAGCAGCTCGGACAGGGAGGGTGAGCAGTTCTTC. The chain carries TRBV5-1 and TRBJ2-1; tentatively, D is TRBD1 (8 bases). Germline-derived CDR1 and CDR2 are SGHRS and YFSETQ. With 3 bases removed from V and 9 bases from J, the gap between germline ends came to 13 bases. The CDR3 spans 13 residues.